This entry is about one T cell receptor (beta chain). Its antigen is as yet unknown. Its ends do not fully match the called genes, so a read error is possible. Germline lookup yields CDR1 MNHEY and CDR2 SVGAGI. The CDR3 is made up of 13 amino acids. This entry is derived from a study of beta chain features in type 1 diabetes. Background on the study: The number of sorted cells examined across all samples was 107,917,701. Study conclusions and caveats: Patients' naive, central memory and regulatory TCRB repertoires appeared more alike than those of healthy donors. Among all four CD4+ subsets, Type 1 diabetes patients had TCRB CDR3s that were moderately but significantly shorter. Patients with type 1 diabetes showed fewer VDJ junction insertions and more deletions.

Isolated RNA was reverse transcribed in full, so expressed TCRB transcripts were sequenced. Here immunoSEQ multiplex PCR was the method, and the copy in TCRdb shows in-frame clones only, minus some. In the table there are 300,000 to 450,000 clones, 9.6% of which are singletons. This chain connects TRBV6-5 to TRBJ1-5; D may be TRBD1 (5 bases). Sequenced: central memory CD4+ T cells from blood. The TCR originated in a man aged 30 to 45 with type 1 diabetes. The CDR3 region is CASSRQLNQPEHF. The CDR3 DNA reads as TGTGCCAGCAGCCGACAGCTCAATCAGCCCGAGCATTTT.